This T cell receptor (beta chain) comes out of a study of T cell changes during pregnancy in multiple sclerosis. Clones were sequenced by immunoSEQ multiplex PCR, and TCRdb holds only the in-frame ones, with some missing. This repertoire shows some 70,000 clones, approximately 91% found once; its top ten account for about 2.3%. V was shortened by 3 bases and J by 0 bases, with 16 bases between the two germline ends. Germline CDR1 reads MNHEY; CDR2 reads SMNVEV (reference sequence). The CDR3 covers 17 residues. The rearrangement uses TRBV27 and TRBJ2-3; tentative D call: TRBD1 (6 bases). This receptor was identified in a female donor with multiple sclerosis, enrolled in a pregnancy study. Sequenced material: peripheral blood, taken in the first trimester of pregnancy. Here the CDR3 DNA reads TGTGCCAGCAGTTTGGGACGCGGCGGACAGAGCACAGATACGCAGTATTTT. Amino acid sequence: CASSLGRGGQSTDTQYF.